Following are 30 T cell receptor beta chains from one sample sequenced in a study of neurological immune-mediated disorders. TCRdb itself ran the 5' RACE reads through MiXCR, one entry per CDR3 protein. This sample has 30,000 to 50,000 distinct CDR3 sequences; 6.5% to 8.5% occur once, and the top ten carry roughly 6%. Sequenced sample: CD4+ T cells from blood. These receptors originate from a man in his fifties in good health.

Worth noting for this clonotype: The junction departs from the called germline gene at one end, perhaps through a read error. The V gene is TRBV4-2, the J gene TRBJ1-5, with D tentatively TRBD1 (5 bases). The CDR3 has 13 residues. CDR1 and CDR2 (germline): LGHNA, YNFKEQ. The CDR3 coding sequence is TGTTCCAGCAGCCAAGGGGAGTCCCAGCCCCAACATTTT. It codes for CSSSQGESQPQHF.

In its sample, this clonotype was seen many times. J is TRBJ2-5 and V is TRBV20-1, with TRBD1 as a possible D gene (5 bases). Germline V gene data show CDR1 as DFQATT and CDR2 as SNEGSKA (reference sequence). This CDR3 has 12 residues. CDR3 coding DNA: TGCAGCATAAAGGGGCAGGGAGAGACCCAGTACTTC. It specifies CSIKGQGETQYF.

This clonotype was seen many times. The rearrangement links TRBV5-1 to TRBJ2-3; a possible D gene is TRBD2 (6 bases). The V gene's germline CDR1 is SGHRS and CDR2 YFSETQ. V lost 5 bases to trimming and J lost 5 bases, with 15 bases between them. The CDR3 sequence is 14 residues long. The CDR3 DNA follows: TGCGCCAGCAGTCGGGACTCCGTTTTAGATACGCAGTATTTT. Protein: CASSRDSVLDTQYF.

This clonotype was seen repeatedly, ten times or more. The chain links TRBV28 to TRBJ2-7, with unresolved D. The length of the CDR3 is 12 residues. Germline loops: CDR1 MDHEN, CDR2 SYDVKM. Between the trimmed V and J ends, which lost 3 bases and 9 bases, there was a span of 12 bases. The CDR3 DNA reads TGTGCCAGCAGTTTGGACGGCGACGTGCAGTACTTC. It encodes CASSLDGDVQYF.

At least ten counts were recorded for this clonotype. The rearrangement joins TRBV28 to TRBJ2-7, with 14 nucleotides matching TRBD2. This CDR3 is 16 amino acids long. Trimming at V came to 7 bases and at J to 6 bases, leaving 11 bases not matched to a gene. Germline CDR1 and CDR2: MDHEN and SYDVKM. As DNA, the CDR3 is TGTGCCAGCACGGGGGGCGGGACTAGCGGGAGCTTCGAGCAGTACTTC. It translates to CASTGGGTSGSFEQYF.

At least ten counts were recorded for this clonotype. This chain links TRBV29-1 with TRBJ2-3; 8 positions match TRBD1. The CDR3 contains 14 residues. Trimming cost V 5 bases and J 3 bases; bases outside gene matches: 7. Per germline, CDR1 SQVTM and CDR2 ANQGSEA. CDR3 region: CSVTDRGGTDTQYF. The CDR3 region has the DNA TGCAGCGTTACTGACAGGGGTGGTACAGATACGCAGTATTTT.

This clonotype was seen ten or more times. The chain links TRBV29-1 to TRBJ2-5; D gene ambiguous. Trimming removed 4 bases at V and 2 bases at J, with 8 bases between. CDR1 and CDR2 from the germline V gene are SQVTM and ANQGSEA. CDR3 length equals 12 residues. CDR3 nucleotide sequence: TGCAGCGTTGTGAGGAGTCAAGAGACCCAGTACTTC. It translates to CSVVRSQETQYF.

This clonotype was observed at least ten times. The chain employs TRBV4-2 and TRBJ2-2; no reliable D call. The CDR3 has 16 residues. Germline-derived CDR1 and CDR2 are LGHNA and YNFKEQ. The V gene lost 1 base and the J gene lost 6 bases, with 15 bases spanning the gap. Here the CDR3 reads CASSQGFGSWPGELFF. The CDR3 bases are TGTGCCAGCAGCCAAGGGTTCGGGTCTTGGCCCGGGGAGCTGTTTTTT.

This clonotype occurred many times. The chain couples TRBV20-1 to TRBJ1-4; TRBD1 is a possible D gene (5 bases). Germline V gene sequence: CDR1 DFQATT, CDR2 SNEGSKA (reference sequence). The length of the CDR3 is 12 residues. V dropped 6 bases and J dropped 10 bases, with 15 bases sitting between them. For the CDR3, the DNA is TGCAGTGCCGACCCCCAAAGGGGAAAACTGTTTTTT. This gives the protein CSADPQRGKLFF.

This clonotype was recorded at least ten times. The V call is TRBV5-1, the J call TRBJ2-1; 8 bases are shared with TRBD1. This CDR3 has 17 residues. CDR1 is SGHRS, CDR2 YFSETQ, per germline. The trim removed 4 bases at V and 8 bases at J, leaving 17 bases unmatched. This CDR3 is CASSTSRDRYLRDEQFF. The CDR3 coding sequence is TGCGCCAGCAGCACGTCCCGGGACAGGTACTTAAGGGATGAGCAGTTCTTC.

In this sample, this clonotype turned up many times. The rearrangement uses TRBV5-5 and TRBJ2-5; D perhaps matches TRBD2 (6 bases). Trimming took off 0 bases at V and 4 bases at J, with 10 bases between the two ends. This CDR3 has 14 residues. CDR1 and CDR2 (germline): SGHKS, YYEKEE (reference sequence). The CDR3 DNA is TGTGCCAGCAGCTTGGTTGGAGGGCTAGAGACCCAGTACTTC. Amino acid sequence: CASSLVGGLETQYF. The full variable domain, its missing parts supplied by reference TRBV5-5 and TRBJ2-5, is DAGVTQSPTHLIKTRGQQVTLRCSPISGHKSVSWYQQVLGQGPQFIFQYYEKEERGRGNFPDRFSARQFPNYSSELNVNALLLGDSALYLCASSLVGGLETQYFGPGTRLLVL.

This clonotype was counted at least ten times. V usage is TRBV9 and J usage is TRBJ2-3, with D possibly TRBD2 on 6 matching bases. With 4 bases removed from V and 1 base from J, the gap between germline ends came to 13 bases. Germline CDR1 SGDLS, CDR2 YYNGEE. The CDR3 loop spans 15 amino acids. CDR3 sequence (DNA): TGTGCCAGCAGCATCGGGACTGTGGGCACAGATACGCAGTATTTT. Its protein product is CASSIGTVGTDTQYF.

In its sample, this clonotype was seen many times. V usage is TRBV18 and J usage is TRBJ2-5; TRBD1 is a possible D gene (5 bases). Germline V gene lookup returns CDR1 KGHSH and CDR2 LQKENI. V was trimmed by 4 bases and J by 1 base, leaving 7 bases between them. This CDR3 spans 13 amino acids. CDR3 coding DNA: TGTGCCAGCTCACTAGGGGTCCAAGAGACCCAGTACTTC. This translates into CASSLGVQETQYF.

The chain links TRBV3-1 to TRBJ2-7; 9 bases agree with TRBD2. The CDR3 loop spans 14 amino acids. J gave up 5 bases and V 2 bases, and 4 bases lay outside the gene matches. Germline CDR1 is LGHDT and CDR2 is YNNKEL (reference sequence). CDR3 nucleotides: TGTGCCAGCAGCCAAACGGGACTAGCCAACGAGCAGTACTTC. Translated: CASSQTGLANEQYF.

This clonotype was picked up many times. V gene TRBV6-1 combines with J gene TRBJ2-3; 11 positions match TRBD2. Germline trimming cut 3 bases from V and 9 bases from J; bases unmatched to any gene: 14. CDR3 length: 17 amino acids. In germline, CDR1 is MNHNS, CDR2 SASEGT. The CDR3: CASSELAGGPIAGTQYF. CDR3 DNA: TGTGCCAGCAGTGAGTTAGCGGGAGGGCCGATAGCAGGGACGCAGTATTTT.

This clonotype has at least ten counts. The V and J genes are TRBV18 and TRBJ2-1; D perhaps matches TRBD1 (5 bases). V was shortened by 2 bases and J by 2 bases, with 10 bases between the two germline ends. Germline V CDR1 and CDR2: KGHSH, LQKENI. This CDR3 contains 15 residues. The CDR3 DNA sequence: TGTGCCAGCTCACCAAGCCAGGGCGCCTACAATGAGCAGTTCTTC. Its translation: CASSPSQGAYNEQFF.

This clonotype was seen at least ten times. The V gene is TRBV7-6, the J gene TRBJ2-5, with D hard to call. The CDR3 sequence is 13 residues long. CDR1 is SGHVS, CDR2 FNYEAQ, per germline. V lost 6 bases and J lost 5, with 13 bases in between. DNA for the CDR3: TGTGCCAGCAGTCAGGCCGTGGTGGAGACCCAGTACTTC. Protein sequence: CASSQAVVETQYF.

Many counts were recorded for this clonotype. CDR3 sequence reads: CASSLRRETHEQFF. The CDR3 DNA is TGTGCCAGCAGCCTGCGCCGGGAGACTCATGAGCAGTTCTTC. The V and J genes are TRBV7-2 and TRBJ2-1; TRBD2 is a possible D gene (6 bases). This CDR3 is built from 14 residues. Deletions cut 5 bases from V and 8 bases from J, with 16 bases between. CDR1 and CDR2 (germline): SGHTA, FQGNSA. The variable domain in full, completed from reference TRBV7-2 and TRBJ2-1, reads GAGVSQSPSNKVTEKGKDVELRCDPISGHTALYWYRQSLGQGLEFLIYFQGNSAPDKSGLPSDRFSAERTGGSVSTLTIQRTQQEDSAVYLCASSLRRETHEQFFGPGTRLTVL.

Many counts were recorded for this clonotype. The genes are TRBV20-1 and TRBJ2-3; tentative D call: TRBD1 (7 bases). The ends were cut back, 5 bases at V and 5 bases at J, with 23 bases in the middle. Germline CDR1 DFQATT, CDR2 SNEGSKA (reference sequence). This CDR3 spans 16 amino acids. In DNA form, the CDR3 reads TGCAGTGCTGGCGGGGTCGGCAGGGGGGCGGTAGATACGCAGTATTTT. It yields the protein CSAGGVGRGAVDTQYF.

This clonotype was counted ten times or more. This chain connects TRBV7-2 to TRBJ2-1; possible D gene TRBD1, 6 bases. The CDR3 runs to 13 residues. CDR1 and CDR2 from the germline V gene are SGHTA and FQGNSA. V dropped 5 bases and J dropped 10 bases, with 15 bases sitting between them. The DNA for the CDR3 is TGTGCCAGCAGCCAAATGACTACAGGGGAGCAGTTCTTC. Amino acids: CASSQMTTGEQFF.

This clonotype was found many times. The chain joins TRBV6-6 to TRBJ2-3; the match to TRBD1 covers 11 bases. The germline CDR1 and CDR2 sequences are MNHNY and SVGAGI (reference sequence). V lost 6 bases, J lost 6 bases, and 11 bases stayed unmatched. The CDR3 spans 16 residues. The CDR3 DNA reads as TGTGCCAGCAGCCGAGGACAGGGGGCGTCAGGGGATACGCAGTATTTT. This codes for CASSRGQGASGDTQYF.

This clonotype came up many times. This chain joins TRBV7-2 and TRBJ2-7, with a weak D call TRBD2 (6 bases). The CDR3 length is 12 residues. Trimming pared 4 bases from V and 5 bases from J, leaving 9 bases between. The germline V gene encodes CDR1 SGHTA and CDR2 FQGNSA. CDR3 in amino acids: CASSSRRDEQYF. CDR3 nucleotides: TGTGCCAGCAGCTCTAGGAGGGACGAGCAGTACTTC.

This clonotype has at least ten counts. V gene TRBV4-2 combines with J gene TRBJ1-6, with TRBD1 as a possible D gene (5 bases). V was cut by 0 bases and J by 7 bases, with 10 bases left in between. The CDR3 sequence is 15 residues long. CDR1 is LGHNA and CDR2 is YNFKEQ in the germline V gene. DNA for the CDR3: TGTGCCAGCAGCCAAGAAGGACATGAGAATTCACCCCTCCACTTT. This translates into CASSQEGHENSPLHF.

This clonotype was found many times. The J gene is TRBJ2-5, the V gene TRBV18; unclear D gene. This CDR3 contains 14 residues. Trimming took off 3 bases at V and 1 base at J, with 9 bases between the two ends. Germline CDR1 reads KGHSH; CDR2 reads LQKENI. CDR3 sequence (DNA): TGTGCCAGCTCACCTCGAGGCCTCCAAGAGACCCAGTACTTC. Its translation: CASSPRGLQETQYF. Combining the CDR3 with reference TRBV18 and TRBJ2-5 gives the whole variable domain NAGVMQNPRHLVRRRGQEARLRCSPMKGHSHVYWYRQLPEEGLKFMVYLQKENIIDESGMPKERFSAEFPKEGPSILRIQQVVRGDSAAYFCASSPRGLQETQYFGPGTRLLVL.

Many counts were recorded for this clonotype. V and J are TRBV20-1 and TRBJ2-5; D is undetermined. CDR3 length equals 13 residues. Germline-derived CDR1 and CDR2 are DFQATT and SNEGSKA (reference sequence). The V end was cut by 4 bases, the J end by 5 bases, with 14 bases between. The CDR3 loop reads CSANGFMAETQYF. The CDR3 DNA follows: TGCAGTGCTAATGGCTTCATGGCGGAGACCCAGTACTTC.

This clonotype was seen at least ten times. The chain has TRBV5-6 and TRBJ2-3; D is perhaps TRBD2 (5 bases). The V end lost 3 bases, the J end lost 0 bases, and 5 bases lay between the germline ends. The germline CDR1 and CDR2 sequences are SGHDT and YYEEEE. This CDR3 is 13 amino acids long. The CDR3 sequence: CASSSGSTDTQYF. Here the CDR3 DNA reads TGTGCCAGCAGCTCGGGAAGCACAGATACGCAGTATTTT.

This clonotype was seen at least ten times. V usage is TRBV7-2 and J usage is TRBJ2-3, with 9 bases matching TRBD1. The CDR3 spans 16 residues. CDR1 is SGHTA and CDR2 is FQGNSA in the germline V gene. V was clipped by 5 bases and J by 5 bases; unmatched bases: 11. The CDR3: CASSPGGTGGLDTQYF. The DNA for the CDR3 is TGTGCCAGCAGCCCGGGGGGCACAGGGGGCTTAGATACGCAGTATTTT.

In its sample, this clonotype was seen many times. The V call is TRBV7-3, the J call TRBJ2-7; 10 bases line up with TRBD2. The V and J ends lost 5 bases and 0 bases, in that order; junction bases with no gene match: 4. The CDR3 spans 15 residues. The germline CDR1 and CDR2 sequences are SGHTA and FQGTGA. The CDR3 nucleotides are TGTGCCAGCAGCGAACTAGCGGGAAGCTCCTACGAGCAGTACTTC. Translation gives CASSELAGSSYEQYF.

This clonotype has a count of ten or more. The chain carries TRBV20-1 and TRBJ1-5; 9 bases map to TRBD1. In germline, CDR1 is DFQATT, CDR2 SNEGSKA (reference sequence). The CDR3 runs 14 residues. V shed 6 bases and J 2 bases; nucleotides not matched to a gene: 5. CDR3 protein: CSARDRAGNQPQHF. CDR3 nucleotide sequence: TGCAGTGCCCGGGACAGGGCGGGCAATCAGCCCCAGCATTTT.

This clonotype was picked up many times. This chain connects TRBV27 to TRBJ2-7, with D perhaps TRBD1 (5 bases). The ends were cut back, 3 bases at V and 3 bases at J, with 21 bases in the middle. Germline V gives CDR1 MNHEY, CDR2 SMNVEV (reference sequence). The CDR3 contains 17 residues. The CDR3 nucleotides are TGTGCCAGCAGTTTTAAGGGGTCCGCGAGACAGAACTACGAGCAGTACTTC. The encoded protein is CASSFKGSARQNYEQYF.